This T cell receptor beta chain is drawn from a study of blood T cells in healthy people across ages. Study-wide background: Per two T cells, template switching captured roughly one barcoded beta molecule.

Then a second PCR, running roughly 7 to 11 cycles, was carried out with a sample-barcoded 5' primer and a J-beta primer mix. Each sample yielded at least 3 million CDR3-containing paired-end reads. Via MiXCR, TCRdb re-called the 5' RACE reads, giving one row per CDR3 protein. Of about 680,000 distinct CDR3 sequences in the sample, over 45% were seen once. The ends were cut back, 4 bases at V and 6 bases at J, with 8 bases in the middle. Per germline, CDR1 DFQATT and CDR2 SNEGSKA (reference sequence). This CDR3 comprises 11 residues. Donors ranged from about 6 to 90 years old and were healthy Caucasians in Russia.

The source of this sequence is an older woman in good health. What was sequenced was blood. The V gene is TRBV20-1, the J gene TRBJ2-3; D gene ambiguous. DNA for the CDR3: TGCAGTGCTACCACGGTGGATACGCAGTATTTT. Protein product: CSATTVDTQYF.